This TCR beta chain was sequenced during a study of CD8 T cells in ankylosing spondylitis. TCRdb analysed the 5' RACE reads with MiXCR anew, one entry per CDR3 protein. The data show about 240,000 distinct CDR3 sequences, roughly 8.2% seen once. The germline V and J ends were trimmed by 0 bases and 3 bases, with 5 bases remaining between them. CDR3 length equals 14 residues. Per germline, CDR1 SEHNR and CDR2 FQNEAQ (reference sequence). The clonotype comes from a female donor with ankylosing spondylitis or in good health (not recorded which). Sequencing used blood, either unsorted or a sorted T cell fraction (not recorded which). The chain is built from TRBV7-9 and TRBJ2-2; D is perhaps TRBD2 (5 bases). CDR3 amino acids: CASSLAGDTGELFF. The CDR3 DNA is TGTGCCAGCAGCTTAGCGGGAGACACCGGGGAGCTGTTTTTT.